This paragraph covers one TCR beta chain sequence. The data were obtained in a study of sequential checkpoint blockade in melanoma. Study overall: After nivolumab or ipilimumab alone, over 20 patients had week-13 rebiopsies.

Stated treatment: randomized to nivolumab then ipilimumab (arm A) or the reverse (arm B). Assay used: immunoSEQ multiplex PCR; TCRdb lists only in-frame clones, some missing. This sample has 6,000 or so clones; 21% occur once, and the top ten carry more than 7%. The junction had 13 bases not matched to a gene; V was cut back by 7 bases and J by 0 bases. The CDR3 runs to 18 residues. CDR1 is LNHDA, CDR2 SQIVND, per germline (reference sequence). This sequence was found in a human donor with melanoma. This sample comprised tumor tissue (inferred from file names), obtained from a patient given nivolumab and ipilimumab in sequence. This chain links TRBV19 with TRBJ2-3; 10 bases agree with TRBD2. This chain's CDR3 is CASTTSLAGGSSTDTQYF. CDR3 coding DNA: TGTGCCAGTACCACCTCATTAGCGGGAGGTTCTAGCACAGATACGCAGTATTTT.